This T cell receptor beta chain was identified during a study of T cells in Graves' hyperthyroidism and ophthalmopathy. Amplification of TCR beta CDR3 regions was performed using RNA transcripts as template. TCR CDR3 underwent first-round RT-PCR with the HTBI primer set. TCRdb processed the multiplex PCR reads anew with MiXCR; each CDR3 protein has one entry. This repertoire shows under 700,000 distinct CDR3 sequences, roughly 50% found once; its top ten account for approximately 8.2%. V lost 1 base, J lost 2 bases, and 10 bases lay in between. The CDR3 is 14 residues long. CDR1 is SGHRS and CDR2 is YFSETQ in the germline V gene. Points from the study as a whole: A 13 V-J signature model discriminated ophthalmopathy versus stable hyperthyroidism. Also found in blood were most expanded thyroid clonotypes above 0.001.

Worth noting for this clonotype: Its specificity is not known.

The study left out patients who had uncontrolled infection, other autoimmune disease, pregnancy or lactation. The source is a woman aged 18-30 years with Graves' hyperthyroidism. Sequencing was done on a sample of peripheral blood or thyroid tissue (not recorded which). The chain is built from TRBV5-1 and TRBJ2-7; possibly TRBD1 for D (6 bases). This CDR3 reads CASSLWGTPYEQYF. The CDR3, as DNA: TGCGCCAGCAGCTTGTGGGGGACACCCTACGAGCAGTACTTC. Drawing the rest from reference TRBV5-1 and TRBJ2-7, the complete variable domain is KAGVTQTPRYLIKTRGQQVTLSCSPISGHRSVSWYQQTPGQGLQFLFEYFSETQRNKGNFPGRFSGRQFSNSRSEMNVSTLELGDSALYLCASSLWGTPYEQYFGPGTRLTVT.